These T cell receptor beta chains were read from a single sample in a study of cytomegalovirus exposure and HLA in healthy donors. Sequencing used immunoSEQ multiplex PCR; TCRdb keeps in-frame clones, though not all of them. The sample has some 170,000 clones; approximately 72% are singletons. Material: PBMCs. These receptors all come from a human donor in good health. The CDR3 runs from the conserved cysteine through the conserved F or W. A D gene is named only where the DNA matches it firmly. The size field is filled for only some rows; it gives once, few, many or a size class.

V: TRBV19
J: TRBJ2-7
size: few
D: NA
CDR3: CASSPGPVYEQYF
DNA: TGTGCCAGTAGTCCTGGGCCCGTCTACGAGCAGTACTTC

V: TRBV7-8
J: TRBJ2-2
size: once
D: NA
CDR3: CASSLVPRDITGELFF
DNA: TGTGCCAGCAGCTTAGTGCCGAGAGATATCACCGGGGAGCTGTTTTTT

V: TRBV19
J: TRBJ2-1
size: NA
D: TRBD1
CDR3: CASNSRDRGEQFF
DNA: TGTGCCAGTAACTCCCGGGACAGGGGTGAGCAGTTCTTC

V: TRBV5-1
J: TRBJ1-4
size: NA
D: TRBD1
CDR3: CASSLQGSEKLFF
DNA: TGCGCCAGCAGCCTACAGGGGAGTGAAAAACTGTTTTTT

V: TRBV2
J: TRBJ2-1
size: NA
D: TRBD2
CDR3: CAILSGGGQEYNEQFF
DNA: TGTGCCATCCTTTCCGGGGGAGGGCAGGAATACAATGAGCAGTTCTTC

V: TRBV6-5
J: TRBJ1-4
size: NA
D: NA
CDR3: CASRLTGQGEKLFF
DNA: TGTGCCAGCAGATTAACAGGGCAGGGGGAAAAACTGTTTTTT

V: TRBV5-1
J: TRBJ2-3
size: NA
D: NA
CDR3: CASSSGGGRTDTQYF
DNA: TGCGCCAGCAGCTCTGGGGGGGGGCGGACAGATACGCAGTATTTT

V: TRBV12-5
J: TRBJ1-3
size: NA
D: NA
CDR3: CASGRVGTIYF
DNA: TGTGCTAGTGGTCGGGTTGGCACCATATATTTT

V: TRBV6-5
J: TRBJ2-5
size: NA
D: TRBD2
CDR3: CASSQLAGGETQYF
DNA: TGTGCCAGCAGCCAACTAGCGGGGGGAGAGACCCAGTACTTC

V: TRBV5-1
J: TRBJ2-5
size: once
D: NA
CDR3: CASSLEKPETQYF
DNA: TGCGCCAGCAGCTTAGAAAAGCCGGAGACCCAGTACTTC

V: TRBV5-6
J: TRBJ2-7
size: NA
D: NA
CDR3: CASSPVGGRGEQYF
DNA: TGTGCCAGCAGCCCGGTGGGGGGTAGGGGCGAGCAGTACTTC

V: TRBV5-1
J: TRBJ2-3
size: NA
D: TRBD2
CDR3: CASKSTSGNTDTQYF
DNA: TGCGCCAGCAAATCTACTAGCGGGAACACAGATACGCAGTATTTT

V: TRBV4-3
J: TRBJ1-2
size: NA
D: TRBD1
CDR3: CASSQEFRTGHYGYTF
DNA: TGCGCCAGCAGCCAAGAATTCCGGACAGGCCACTATGGCTACACCTTC

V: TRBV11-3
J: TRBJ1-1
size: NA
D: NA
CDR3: CASSFQGNTEAFF
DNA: TGTGCCAGCAGCTTTCAGGGGAACACTGAAGCTTTCTTT

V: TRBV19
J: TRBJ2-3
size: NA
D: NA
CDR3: CASSEGGLYTDTQYF
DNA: TGTGCCAGTAGTGAGGGGGGGCTCTACACAGATACGCAGTATTTT

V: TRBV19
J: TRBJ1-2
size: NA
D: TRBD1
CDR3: CASSLTGDYGYTF
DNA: TGTGCCAGTAGTCTCACAGGGGACTATGGCTACACCTTC

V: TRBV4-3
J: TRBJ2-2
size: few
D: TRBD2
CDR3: CASSQMGGNGELFF
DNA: TGCGCCAGCAGCCAAATGGGGGGGAACGGGGAGCTGTTTTTT

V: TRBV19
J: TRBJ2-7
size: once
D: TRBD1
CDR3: CASSKPPGQADYEQYF
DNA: TGTGCCAGTAGTAAACCTCCGGGACAGGCAGACTACGAGCAGTACTTC

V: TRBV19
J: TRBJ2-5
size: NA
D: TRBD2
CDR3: CASRGTSGGGETQYF
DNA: TGTGCCAGTAGGGGGACTAGCGGGGGAGGGGAGACCCAGTACTTC

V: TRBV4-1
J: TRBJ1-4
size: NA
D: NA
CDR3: CASSRSVPENQQGGEKLFF
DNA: TGCGCCAGCAGCCGGTCAGTCCCCGAAAATCAACAGGGTGGGGAAAAACTGTTTTTT

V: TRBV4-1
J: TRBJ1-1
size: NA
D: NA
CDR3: CASSQGLSAGSEAFF
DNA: TGCGCCAGCAGCCAAGGTCTAAGCGCGGGTTCTGAAGCTTTCTTT

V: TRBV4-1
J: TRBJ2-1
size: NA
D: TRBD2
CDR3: CASSPQRGVNNEQFF
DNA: TGCGCCAGCAGCCCCCAGCGGGGGGTCAACAATGAGCAGTTCTTC

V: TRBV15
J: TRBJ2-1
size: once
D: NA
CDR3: CATSRGKPEGEQFF
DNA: TGTGCCACCAGCAGAGGCAAACCCGAGGGTGAGCAGTTCTTC

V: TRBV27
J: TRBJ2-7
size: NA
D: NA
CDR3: CASKTPPYEQYF
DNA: TGTGCCAGCAAAACACCGCCCTACGAGCAGTACTTC

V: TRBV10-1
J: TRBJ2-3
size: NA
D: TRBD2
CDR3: CASSEYGLAGDSDTQYF
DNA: TGCGCCAGCAGTGAGTACGGACTAGCGGGGGACTCAGATACGCAGTATTTT

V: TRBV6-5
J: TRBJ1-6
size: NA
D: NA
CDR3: CASNQQGYNSPLHF
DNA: TGTGCCAGCAATCAACAGGGCTATAATTCACCCCTCCACTTT

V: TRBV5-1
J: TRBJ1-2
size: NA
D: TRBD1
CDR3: CASSLGQGVVGYTF
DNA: TGCGCCAGCAGCTTGGGACAGGGGGTTGTTGGCTACACCTTC

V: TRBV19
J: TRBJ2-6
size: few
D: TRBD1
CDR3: CASSRDRGAPGANVLTF
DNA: TGTGCCAGTAGTAGGGACAGGGGCGCCCCCGGGGCCAACGTCCTGACTTTC

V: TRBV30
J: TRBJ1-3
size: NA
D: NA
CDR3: CAGSVSGNTIYF
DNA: TGTGCCGGCAGCGTCTCTGGAAACACCATATATTTT

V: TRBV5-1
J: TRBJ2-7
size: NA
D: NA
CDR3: CASSLAQGNYEQYF
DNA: TGCGCCAGCAGCTTGGCCCAGGGTAACTACGAGCAGTACTTC

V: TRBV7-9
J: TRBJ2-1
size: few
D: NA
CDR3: CASSPRQFPLNQQFF
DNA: TGTGCCAGCAGCCCTAGACAGTTCCCCCTAAATCAGCAGTTCTTC

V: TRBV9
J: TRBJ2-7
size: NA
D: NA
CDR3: CASSVDSVKYEQYF
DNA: TGTGCCAGCAGCGTAGATTCTGTAAAATACGAGCAGTACTTC

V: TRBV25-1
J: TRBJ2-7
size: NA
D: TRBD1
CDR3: CASTPRGQGSDEQYF
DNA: TGTGCCAGCACCCCAAGAGGACAGGGCTCTGACGAGCAGTACTTC

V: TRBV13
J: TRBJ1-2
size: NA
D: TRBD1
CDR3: CASSLRGPGPSDGYTF
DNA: TGTGCCAGCAGCTTGAGGGGGCCAGGGCCCTCGGATGGCTACACCTTC

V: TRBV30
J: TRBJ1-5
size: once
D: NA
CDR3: CAWNGGSDNQPQHF
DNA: TGTGCCTGGAATGGGGGGTCGGACAATCAGCCCCAGCATTTT

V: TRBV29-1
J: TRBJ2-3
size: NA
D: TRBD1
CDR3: CSARQGIMSDTQYF
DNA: TGCAGCGCCCGACAGGGGATTATGTCAGATACGCAGTATTTT

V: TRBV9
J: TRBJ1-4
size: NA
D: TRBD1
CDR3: CASSVRDRGEKLFF
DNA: TGTGCCAGCAGCGTAAGAGACAGGGGTGAAAAACTGTTTTTT

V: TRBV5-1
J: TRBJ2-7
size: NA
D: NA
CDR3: CASSLSPDTSYEQYF
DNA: TGCGCCAGCAGCTTGTCCCCAGACACCTCCTACGAGCAGTACTTC

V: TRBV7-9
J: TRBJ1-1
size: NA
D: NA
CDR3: CASSLGANTEAFF
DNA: TGTGCCAGCAGCTTAGGCGCCAACACTGAAGCTTTCTTT

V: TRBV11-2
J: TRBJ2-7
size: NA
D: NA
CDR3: CASSLGATYEQYF
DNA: TGTGCCAGCAGCTTAGGGGCTACCTACGAGCAGTACTTC

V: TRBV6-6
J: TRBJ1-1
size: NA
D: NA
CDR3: CASSPSQGAEAFF
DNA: TGTGCCAGCAGTCCATCTCAGGGTGCTGAAGCTTTCTTT

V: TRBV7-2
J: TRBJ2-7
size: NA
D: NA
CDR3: CASSLGGSEQYF
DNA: TGTGCCAGCAGCTTAGGAGGGTCCGAGCAGTACTTC

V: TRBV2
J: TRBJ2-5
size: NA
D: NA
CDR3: CASTPEGWGVTQYF
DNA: TGTGCCAGCACCCCGGAAGGGTGGGGAGTTACCCAGTACTTC

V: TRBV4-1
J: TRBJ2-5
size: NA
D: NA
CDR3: CASSQTEQETQYF
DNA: TGCGCCAGCAGCCAAACAGAACAAGAGACCCAGTACTTC

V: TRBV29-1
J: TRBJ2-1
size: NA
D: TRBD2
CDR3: CSVAGTSGGDNEQFF
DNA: TGCAGCGTAGCTGGGACTAGCGGGGGGGACAATGAGCAGTTCTTC

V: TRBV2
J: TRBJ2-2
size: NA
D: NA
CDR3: CASSEASRSTGELFF
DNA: TGTGCCAGCAGTGAAGCGTCGCGGAGCACCGGGGAGCTGTTTTTT

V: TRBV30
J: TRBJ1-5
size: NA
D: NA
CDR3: CAWSPPPAGRQPQHF
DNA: TGTGCCTGGAGTCCACCCCCGGCAGGGCGCCAGCCCCAGCATTTT

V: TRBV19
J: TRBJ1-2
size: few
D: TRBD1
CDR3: CASVDRGHGYTF
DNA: TGTGCCTCGGTGGACAGGGGCCATGGCTACACCTTC

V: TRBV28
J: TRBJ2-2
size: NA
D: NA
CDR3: CASSLKGRKAGELFF
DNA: TGTGCCAGCAGTTTAAAGGGGCGAAAGGCCGGGGAGCTGTTTTTT

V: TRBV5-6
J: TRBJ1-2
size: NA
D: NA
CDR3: CASSLAQQVYGYTF
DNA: TGTGCCAGCAGCTTGGCCCAGCAGGTCTATGGCTACACCTTC